These 31 T cell receptor beta chains came from one sample sequenced in a study of OX40 agonist ivuxolimab in advanced cancers. The library was made by the immunoSEQ multiplex PCR assay. TCRdb mirrors the immuneACCESS table, restricted to in-frame sequences. Some clones are absent from its copies; in checked studies, under half trace to an unresolved V gene, and the reason for the others is unknown. The sample table holds roughly 49,000 clones, of which about 80% were seen once. The top ten hold about 3% of the sample. The specimen comprised CD4+ or CD8+ T cells sorted from blood, sampled in a trial of the OX40 agonist ivuxolimab. All receptors derive from an adult with an advanced solid tumor such as melanoma, head and neck, liver or kidney cancer.

The genes are TRBV4-1 and TRBJ2-2; D gene uncertain. The CDR3 runs 15 residues. With 1 base removed from V and 0 bases from J, the gap between germline ends came to 6 bases. In germline, CDR1 is MGHRA, CDR2 YSYEKL. For the CDR3, the DNA is TGCGCCAGCAGCCAAGTTAGCTCGAACACCGGGGAGCTGTTTTTT. Its translation: CASSQVSSNTGELFF.

This rearrangement joins TRBV6-6 to TRBJ2-7; no clear D. The V end lost 0 bases, the J end lost 2 bases, and 11 bases lay between the germline ends. The germline gives CDR1 MNHNY, CDR2 SVGAGI (reference sequence). The length of the CDR3 is 15 residues. The CDR3 reads CASSYSAGVTYEQYF. The CDR3 nucleotides are TGTGCCAGCAGTTACTCGGCCGGAGTAACCTACGAGCAGTACTTC.

The chain joins TRBV19 to TRBJ1-3, with D hard to call. Trimming pared 2 bases from V and 0 bases from J, leaving 11 bases between. Looked up from germline, CDR1 is LNHDA and CDR2 is SQIVND (reference sequence). The CDR3 totals 16 residues. Written as DNA, the CDR3 is TGTGCCAGTAGTATATTCCCTTCGGCCTCTGGAAACACCATATATTTT. Encoded protein: CASSIFPSASGNTIYF.

This clone appeared once. Other DNA sequences of this sample code for an identical CDR3. The V call is TRBV29-1, the J call TRBJ2-1; 11 nucleotides agree with TRBD2. In germline, CDR1 is SQVTM, CDR2 ANQGSEA. The CDR3 contains 16 residues. The ends lost 5 bases at V and 7 bases at J; junction bases unmatched: 13. The CDR3 loop reads CSVRGLAGGTSNEQFF. The CDR3 nucleotides are TGCAGCGTTCGGGGGCTAGCGGGGGGCACTAGTAATGAGCAGTTCTTC.

V usage is TRBV11-3 and J usage is TRBJ2-3; 8 nucleotides align to TRBD2. Trimming took 5 bases from V and 4 from J; bases not matched to a gene: 2. CDR1 is SGHNT and CDR2 is YENEEA in the germline V gene. The CDR3 length is 13 residues. The CDR3 sequence: CASSQAGADTQYF. The CDR3 nucleotides are TGTGCCAGCAGCCAAGCGGGGGCAGATACGCAGTATTTT.

The J gene is TRBJ1-5, the V gene TRBV7-2; tentatively, D is TRBD1 (5 bases). The CDR3 has 14 amino acids. The germline CDR1 and CDR2 sequences are SGHTA and FQGNSA. With 1 base removed from V and 7 bases from J, the gap between germline ends came to 11 bases. The CDR3 bases are TGTGCCAGCAGCTTAGGACAGACACTACAGCCCCAGCATTTT. Amino acid sequence: CASSLGQTLQPQHF.

This chain links TRBV5-1 with TRBJ1-4; the D gene is possibly TRBD1 (5 bases). Germline CDR1 is SGHRS and CDR2 is YFSETQ. Trimming left V 0 bases short and J 4 bases short, with 10 bases between. The CDR3 spans 15 residues. CDR3 coding DNA: TGCGCCAGCAGCTTGGTTGGGGACTTTAATGAAAAACTGTTTTTT. Encoded protein: CASSLVGDFNEKLFF.

V gene TRBV5-4 combines with J gene TRBJ2-7; 11 positions match TRBD1. V was pared by 3 bases and J by 6 bases, with 5 bases of the junction left unmatched. Germline-derived CDR1 and CDR2 are SGHNT and YYREEE (reference sequence). The CDR3 sequence is 14 residues long. The CDR3: CASSSRTGGFEQYF. CDR3 nucleotide sequence: TGTGCCAGCAGCTCCCGGACAGGGGGCTTCGAGCAGTACTTC.

The DNA of the CDR3 is TGCGCCAGCAGCTTGGGAGGAGCCGGGGGGAAGATTTACGAGCAGTACTTC. This translates into CASSLGGAGGKIYEQYF. The chain joins TRBV5-1 to TRBJ2-7; TRBD2 agrees at 7 bases. Germline-derived CDR1 and CDR2 are SGHRS and YFSETQ. The CDR3 consists of 17 residues. V gave up 0 bases and J gave up 4 bases; unmatched junction bases: 13.

The chain couples TRBV6-4 to TRBJ1-6; TRBD1 matches at 7 bases. CDR3 size: 14 residues. V shed 5 bases and J 7 bases; nucleotides not matched to a gene: 5. CDR1 and CDR2 from the germline V gene are MRHNA and SNTAGT. CDR3 loop: CASSRDSLNSPLHF. The DNA of the CDR3 is TGTGCCAGCAGTCGGGACAGCCTAAATTCACCCCTCCACTTT.

This chain uses TRBV11-3 with TRBJ2-2; D perhaps matches TRBD2 (5 bases). The CDR3 totals 17 residues. The germline V gene encodes CDR1 SGHNT and CDR2 YENEEA. Trimming pared 4 bases from V and 4 bases from J, leaving 19 bases between. The CDR3 nucleotides read TGTGCCAGCAGCTCACGGGCGGGCACCTCGGGCACCGGGGAGCTGTTTTTT. It is translated as CASSSRAGTSGTGELFF.

In DNA, the CDR3 is TGTGCCAGCAGATCCACTCCAGAGGCGCCAGAGACCCAGTACTTC. It translates to CASRSTPEAPETQYF. The V and J genes are TRBV7-3 and TRBJ2-5; D is undetermined. Germline V CDR1 and CDR2: SGHTA, FQGTGA. The V end lost 6 bases, the J end lost 4 bases, and 18 bases lay between the germline ends. The CDR3 consists of 15 residues. The full variable domain, with the rest looked up from reference TRBV7-3 and TRBJ2-5, is GAGVSQTPSNKVTEKGKYVELRCDPISGHTALYWYRQSLGQGPEFLIYFQGTGAADDSGLPNDRFFAVRPEGSVSTLKIQRTERGDSAVYLCASRSTPEAPETQYFGPGTRLLVL.

This chain links TRBV29-1 with TRBJ2-3; 7 nucleotides align to TRBD2. Germline CDR1 is SQVTM and CDR2 is ANQGSEA. J gave up 6 bases and V 7 bases, and 10 bases lay outside the gene matches. This CDR3 is built from 13 residues. Here the CDR3 DNA reads TGCAGCGCAAACGGACTAGTTTGGGATACGCAGTATTTT. It yields the protein CSANGLVWDTQYF.

This chain links TRBV5-1 with TRBJ2-7; 7 bases map to TRBD1. Germline V gives CDR1 SGHRS, CDR2 YFSETQ. V lost 2 bases and J lost 2; bases outside the gene matches: 7. There are 15 residues in the CDR3. The CDR3 DNA is TGCGCCAGCAGCTTACTTGGACAGGCCGCCTACGAGCAGTACTTC. Encoded protein: CASSLLGQAAYEQYF.

This clone was seen only a few times. Other DNA sequences in this sample translate to the same CDR3. V gene TRBV5-1 combines with J gene TRBJ1-5; D is unresolved. This CDR3 contains 14 residues. Germline-derived CDR1 and CDR2 are SGHRS and YFSETQ. V was pared by 0 bases and J by 2 bases, with 6 bases between. Written as DNA, the CDR3 is TGCGCCAGCAGCTTGGACGGGGGCAATCAGCCCCAGCATTTT. It encodes CASSLDGGNQPQHF.

J is TRBJ2-3 and V is TRBV2; D possibly corresponds to TRBD1 (6 bases). Trimming removed 4 bases from V and 2 bases from J, with 16 bases in between. CDR3 size: 16 residues. CDR1 is SNHLY and CDR2 is FYNNEI in the germline V gene. The CDR3 is CASSATRGRTTDTQYF. The CDR3 DNA reads TGTGCCAGCAGTGCTACCAGGGGACGGACCACAGATACGCAGTATTTT.

The CDR3 is CASSPRTRKGNTGELFF. The CDR3, as DNA: TGTGCCAGCAGCCCGCGGACGAGAAAGGGGAACACCGGGGAGCTGTTTTTT. The chain uses TRBV11-2 and TRBJ2-2; D is ambiguous. Germline V lookup: CDR1 SGHAT, CDR2 FQNNGV. The CDR3 sequence is 17 residues long. V dropped 5 bases and J dropped 1 base, with 17 bases sitting between them. The whole variable domain, filled in from reference TRBV11-2 and TRBJ2-2, reads EAGVAQSPRYKIIEKRQSVAFWCNPISGHATLYWYQQILGQGPKLLIQFQNNGVVDDSQLPKDRFSAERLKGVDSTLKIQPAKLEDSAVYLCASSPRTRKGNTGELFFGEGSRLTVL.

The chain combines TRBV11-3 with TRBJ1-1, with D perhaps matching TRBD1 (5 bases). The V gene's germline CDR1 is SGHNT and CDR2 YENEEA. The V and J ends lost 5 bases and 4 bases respectively, with 17 bases between them. The CDR3 has 15 residues. Here the CDR3 DNA reads TGTGCCAGCAGCCGGCGTGGGGGAACCGTCACTGAAGCTTTCTTT. It specifies CASSRRGGTVTEAFF.

The J gene is TRBJ1-2, the V gene TRBV4-1; D not resolved. V was pared by 3 bases and J by 7 bases, with 15 bases between. Germline V gene lookup returns CDR1 MGHRA and CDR2 YSYEKL. The CDR3 has 14 amino acids. CDR3 coding DNA: TGCGCCAGCAGCCAGATAGCCCCGGACGTTGGCTACACCTTC. This gives the protein CASSQIAPDVGYTF.

The chain has TRBV5-1 and TRBJ2-7, with 7 bases identical to TRBD1. From germline, CDR1 is SGHRS and CDR2 YFSETQ. Trimming took 4 bases from V and 5 from J; bases not matched to a gene: 9. The CDR3 sequence is 14 residues long. The CDR3 sequence is CASSLQTGSHEQYF. CDR3 coding DNA: TGCGCCAGCAGCCTCCAGACAGGGAGCCACGAGCAGTACTTC.

This chain connects TRBV9 to TRBJ2-3; D is uncertain. Trimming cost V 4 bases and J 5 bases, with 11 bases left between them. This CDR3 is 13 amino acids long. Germline V CDR1 and CDR2: SGDLS, YYNGEE. The CDR3 sequence is CASSPAVRDTQYF. The CDR3, as DNA: TGTGCCAGCAGCCCCGCAGTAAGAGATACGCAGTATTTT.

This chain uses TRBV6-1 with TRBJ1-1; TRBD1 might be the D (5 bases). Germline V gene data show CDR1 as MNHNS and CDR2 as SASEGT. The CDR3 runs to 14 residues. With 4 bases removed from V and 2 bases from J, the gap between germline ends came to 11 bases. CDR3 coding DNA: TGTGCCAGCAGTGCGAGGACACAAAACACTGAAGCTTTCTTT. Translation: CASSARTQNTEAFF.

This chain links TRBV15 with TRBJ2-3; 8 bases agree with TRBD1. This CDR3 contains 16 residues. V was clipped by 4 bases and J by 6 bases; unmatched bases: 12. From germline, CDR1 is LNHNV and CDR2 YYDKDF (reference sequence). The CDR3 reads CATSTPGGRGRDTQYF. In nucleotides, the CDR3 is TGTGCCACCAGCACACCAGGGGGCCGGGGTAGGGATACGCAGTATTTT.

The V and J genes are TRBV4-1 and TRBJ2-2; a possible D gene is TRBD1 (6 bases). V lost 4 bases and J 7 bases, leaving 13 bases between the germline ends. Germline CDR1 and CDR2: MGHRA and YSYEKL. This CDR3 has 14 residues. CDR3 bases: TGCGCCAGCAGCCGGCAACAGGGAAGCGGGGAGCTGTTTTTT. The encoded protein is CASSRQQGSGELFF.

The chain is built from TRBV5-1 and TRBJ1-2, with no clear D. Trimming left V 0 bases short and J 5 bases short, with 8 bases between. The CDR3 spans 13 residues. Germline CDR1 and CDR2: SGHRS and YFSETQ. CDR3 protein: CASSLALGYGYTF. The CDR3 DNA reads as TGCGCCAGCAGCTTGGCCCTGGGATATGGCTACACCTTC. The whole variable domain, filled in from reference TRBV5-1 and TRBJ1-2, reads KAGVTQTPRYLIKTRGQQVTLSCSPISGHRSVSWYQQTPGQGLQFLFEYFSETQRNKGNFPGRFSGRQFSNSRSEMNVSTLELGDSALYLCASSLALGYGYTFGSGTRLTVV.

A few counts support this clone. The rearrangement joins TRBV2 to TRBJ1-2; D gene ambiguous. This CDR3 has 13 amino acids. CDR1 is SNHLY, CDR2 FYNNEI, per germline. V lost 4 bases and J lost 0, with 6 bases in between. The CDR3 nucleotides are TGTGCCAGCAGTGTCTCTTCTAACTATGGCTACACCTTC. As protein: CASSVSSNYGYTF.

The chain joins TRBV6-1 to TRBJ2-7; 9 bases are a match to TRBD1. CDR3 size: 13 residues. Germline values: CDR1 MNHNS, CDR2 SASEGT. V shed 5 bases and J 4 bases; nucleotides not matched to a gene: 3. The CDR3: CASSRQGEYEQYF. The DNA for the CDR3 is TGTGCCAGCAGTCGACAGGGGGAGTACGAGCAGTACTTC.

The V gene is TRBV11-3, the J gene TRBJ2-3, with 13 bases fitting TRBD2. V was clipped by 5 bases and J by 4 bases; unmatched bases: 3. The CDR3 spans 15 residues. The germline gives CDR1 SGHNT, CDR2 YENEEA. CDR3 protein: CASSEGTSGADTQYF. The CDR3 DNA reads TGTGCCAGCAGCGAGGGGACTAGCGGGGCAGATACGCAGTATTTT.

The chain links TRBV5-4 to TRBJ2-3; 10 nucleotides line up with TRBD2. Germline V lookup: CDR1 SGHNT, CDR2 YYREEE (reference sequence). The CDR3 sequence is 16 residues long. V shed 5 bases and J 0 bases; nucleotides not matched to a gene: 6. This CDR3 reads CASRTIAGGSTDTQYF. The CDR3 nucleotides read TGTGCCAGCAGAACCATAGCGGGGGGTAGCACAGATACGCAGTATTTT.

The gene calls are TRBV5-4 and TRBJ1-2, with D perhaps TRBD1 (6 bases). Trimming pared 3 bases from V and 3 bases from J, leaving 12 bases between. Per germline, CDR1 SGHNT and CDR2 YYREEE (reference sequence). The CDR3 extends over 14 amino acids. Here the CDR3 reads CASSSTGLDYGYTF. Here the CDR3 DNA reads TGTGCCAGCAGCTCCACAGGGTTGGACTATGGCTACACCTTC.

V is TRBV5-1 and J is TRBJ1-2; D perhaps matches TRBD1 (5 bases). The germline CDR1 and CDR2 sequences are SGHRS and YFSETQ. The CDR3 spans 17 residues. The germline V and J ends were trimmed by 4 bases and 8 bases, with 27 bases remaining between them. The CDR3 loop is CASSPGGSGWSFGGYTF. In DNA form, the CDR3 reads TGCGCCAGCAGCCCGGGAGGTTCAGGGTGGTCCTTTGGGGGCTACACCTTC.